The TCR beta chain under discussion was sequenced for a study of memory CD4+ T cells and cytomegalovirus serostatus. For the study at large: Donors were healthy Belgian adults, 10 or so CMV seropositive and around 23 seronegative. Study-wide findings and caveats: Suggested: most of the CMV-linked TCR signature lies in CD4+ memory cells.

Original methodology: Out-of-frame sequences were removed, leaving a few million distinct TCRbeta sequences. The table came from immunoSEQ multiplex PCR; TCRdb's copy has only in-frame clones and leaves some out. That table furnishes V, J and clone size, whereas the DNA furnished D and trimming. The sample includes about 41,000 clones, about three quarters of them seen just once. This clone has only a few counts. No antigen is known for it. Per the germline V gene, CDR1 is GTSNPN and CDR2 is SVGIG (reference sequence). The CDR3 sequence is 10 residues long. Deletions cut 7 bases from V and 8 bases from J, with 11 bases between. Single viable CD3+CD4+CD8-CD45RO+ cells were sorted as the memory CD4+ T cells.

Sequenced sample: memory CD4+ T cells from blood. This TCR was sampled from an adult in good health and CMV-seronegative. The chain joins TRBV30 to TRBJ1-2; no clear D. The CDR3 loop reads CASETGGYTF. The CDR3 region has the DNA TGTGCCTCCGAGACTGGCGGCTACACCTTC.